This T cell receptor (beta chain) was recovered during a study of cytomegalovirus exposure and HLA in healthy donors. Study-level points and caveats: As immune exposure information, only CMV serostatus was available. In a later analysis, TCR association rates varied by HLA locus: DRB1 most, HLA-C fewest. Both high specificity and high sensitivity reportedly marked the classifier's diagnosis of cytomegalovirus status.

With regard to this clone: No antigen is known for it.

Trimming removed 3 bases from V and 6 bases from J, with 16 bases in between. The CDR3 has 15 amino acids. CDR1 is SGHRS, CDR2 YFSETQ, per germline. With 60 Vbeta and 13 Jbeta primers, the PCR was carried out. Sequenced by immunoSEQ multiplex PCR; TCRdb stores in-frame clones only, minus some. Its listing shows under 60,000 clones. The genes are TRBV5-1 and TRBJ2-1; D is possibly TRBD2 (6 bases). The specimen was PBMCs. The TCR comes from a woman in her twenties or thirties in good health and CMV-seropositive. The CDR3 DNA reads TGCGCCAGCAGCTACCGGGACTCCGAGACCAATGAGCAGTTCTTC. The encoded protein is CASSYRDSETNEQFF. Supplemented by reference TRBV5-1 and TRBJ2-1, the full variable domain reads KAGVTQTPRYLIKTRGQQVTLSCSPISGHRSVSWYQQTPGQGLQFLFEYFSETQRNKGNFPGRFSGRQFSNSRSEMNVSTLELGDSALYLCASSYRDSETNEQFFGPGTRLTVL.